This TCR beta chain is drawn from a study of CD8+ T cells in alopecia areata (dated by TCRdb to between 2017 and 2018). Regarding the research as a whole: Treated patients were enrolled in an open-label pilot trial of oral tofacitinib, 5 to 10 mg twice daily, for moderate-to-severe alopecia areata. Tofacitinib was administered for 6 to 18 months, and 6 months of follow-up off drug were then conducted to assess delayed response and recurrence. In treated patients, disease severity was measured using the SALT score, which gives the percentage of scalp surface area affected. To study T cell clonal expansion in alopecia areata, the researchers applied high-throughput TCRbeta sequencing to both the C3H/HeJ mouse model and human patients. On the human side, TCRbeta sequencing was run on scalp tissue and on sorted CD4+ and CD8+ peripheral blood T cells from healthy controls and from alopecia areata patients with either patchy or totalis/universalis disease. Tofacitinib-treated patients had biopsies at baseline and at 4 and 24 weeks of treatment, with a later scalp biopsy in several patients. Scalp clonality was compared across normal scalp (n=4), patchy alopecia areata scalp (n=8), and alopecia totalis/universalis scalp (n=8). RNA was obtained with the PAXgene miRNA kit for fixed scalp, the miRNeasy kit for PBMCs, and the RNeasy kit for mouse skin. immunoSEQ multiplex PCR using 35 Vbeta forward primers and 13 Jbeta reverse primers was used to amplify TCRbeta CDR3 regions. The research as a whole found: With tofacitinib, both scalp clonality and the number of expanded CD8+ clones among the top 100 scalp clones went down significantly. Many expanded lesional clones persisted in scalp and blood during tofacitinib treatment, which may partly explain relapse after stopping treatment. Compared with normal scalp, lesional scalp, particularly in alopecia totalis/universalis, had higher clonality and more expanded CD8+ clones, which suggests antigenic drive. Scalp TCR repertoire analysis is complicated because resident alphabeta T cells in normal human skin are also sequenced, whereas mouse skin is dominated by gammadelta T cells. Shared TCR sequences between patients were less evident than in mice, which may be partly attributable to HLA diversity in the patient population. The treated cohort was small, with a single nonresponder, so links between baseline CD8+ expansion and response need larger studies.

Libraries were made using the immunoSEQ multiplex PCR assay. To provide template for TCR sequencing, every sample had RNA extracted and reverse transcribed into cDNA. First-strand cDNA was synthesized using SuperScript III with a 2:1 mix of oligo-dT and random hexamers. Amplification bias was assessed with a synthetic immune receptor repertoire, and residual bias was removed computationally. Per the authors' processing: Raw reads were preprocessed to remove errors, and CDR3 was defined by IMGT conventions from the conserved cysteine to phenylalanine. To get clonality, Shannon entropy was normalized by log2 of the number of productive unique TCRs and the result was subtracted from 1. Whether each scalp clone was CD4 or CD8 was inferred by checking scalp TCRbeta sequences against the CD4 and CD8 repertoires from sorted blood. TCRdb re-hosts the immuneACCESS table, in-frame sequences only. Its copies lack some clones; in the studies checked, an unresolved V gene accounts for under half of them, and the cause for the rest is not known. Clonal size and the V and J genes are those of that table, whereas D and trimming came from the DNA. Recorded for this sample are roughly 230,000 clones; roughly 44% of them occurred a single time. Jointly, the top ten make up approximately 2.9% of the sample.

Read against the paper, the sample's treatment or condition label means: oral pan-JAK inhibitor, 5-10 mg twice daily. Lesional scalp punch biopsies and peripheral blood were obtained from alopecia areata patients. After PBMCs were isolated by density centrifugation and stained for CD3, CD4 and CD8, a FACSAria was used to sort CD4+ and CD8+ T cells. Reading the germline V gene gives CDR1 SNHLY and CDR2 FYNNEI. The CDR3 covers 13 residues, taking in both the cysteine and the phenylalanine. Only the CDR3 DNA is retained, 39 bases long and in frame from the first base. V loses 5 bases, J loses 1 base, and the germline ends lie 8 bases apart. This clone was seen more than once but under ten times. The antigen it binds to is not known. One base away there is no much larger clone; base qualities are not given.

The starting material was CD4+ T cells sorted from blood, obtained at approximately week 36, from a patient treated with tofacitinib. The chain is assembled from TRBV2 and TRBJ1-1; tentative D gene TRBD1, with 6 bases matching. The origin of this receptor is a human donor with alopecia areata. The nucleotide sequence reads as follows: TGTGCCAGCAGTCCGGGGGCGAACACTGAAGCTTTCTTT. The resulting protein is CASSPGANTEAFF.